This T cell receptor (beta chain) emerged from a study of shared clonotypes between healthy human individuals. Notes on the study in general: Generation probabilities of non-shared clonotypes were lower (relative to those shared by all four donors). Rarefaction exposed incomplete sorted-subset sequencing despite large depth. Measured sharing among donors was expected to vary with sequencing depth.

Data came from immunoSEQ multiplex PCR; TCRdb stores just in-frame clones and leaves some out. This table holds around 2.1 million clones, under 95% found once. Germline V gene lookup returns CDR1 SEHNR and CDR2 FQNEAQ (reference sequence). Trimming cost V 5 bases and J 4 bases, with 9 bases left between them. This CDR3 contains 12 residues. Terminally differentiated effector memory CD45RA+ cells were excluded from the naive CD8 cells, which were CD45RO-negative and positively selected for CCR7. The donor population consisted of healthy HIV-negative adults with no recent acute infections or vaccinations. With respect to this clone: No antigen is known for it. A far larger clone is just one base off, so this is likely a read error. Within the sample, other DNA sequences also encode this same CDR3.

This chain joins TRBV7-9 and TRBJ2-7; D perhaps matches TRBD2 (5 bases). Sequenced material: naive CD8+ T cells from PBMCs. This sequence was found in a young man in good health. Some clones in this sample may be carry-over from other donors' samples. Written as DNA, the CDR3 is TGTGCCAGCAGCCCCCGGGGATACGAGCAGTACTTC. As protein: CASSPRGYEQYF.